This entry describes one T cell receptor (beta chain). Its antigen is undetermined. Germline V gene data show CDR1 as SGHTA and CDR2 as FQGNSA. With V trimmed by 4 bases and J by 5 bases, 8 bases remained unmatched. The CDR3 length is 16 residues. The data are from a study of cytomegalovirus exposure and HLA in healthy donors. Primers included in the PCR were 60 Vbeta and 13 Jbeta primers. Repertoires were generated with immunoSEQ multiplex PCR, while TCRdb's copy carries only in-frame clones and drops some. The sample records about 140,000 clones, 70% being singletons. General study findings and limits: Later analysis suggested most CMV-associated TCR beta chains were HLA-restricted. What a later analysis reportedly showed was that an Asian-associated ancestry cluster had fewer N-insertions than the approximately 700-donor mean.

Material for sequencing was PBMCs. The receptor's source is a woman aged 30 to 39 in good health and CMV-seronegative. The chain has TRBV7-2 and TRBJ2-2; 9 nucleotides match TRBD2. CDR3 in amino acids: CASSSTVLAGTGELFF. Written as DNA, the CDR3 is TGTGCCAGCAGCTCCACGGTACTAGCGGGTACCGGGGAGCTGTTTTTT.